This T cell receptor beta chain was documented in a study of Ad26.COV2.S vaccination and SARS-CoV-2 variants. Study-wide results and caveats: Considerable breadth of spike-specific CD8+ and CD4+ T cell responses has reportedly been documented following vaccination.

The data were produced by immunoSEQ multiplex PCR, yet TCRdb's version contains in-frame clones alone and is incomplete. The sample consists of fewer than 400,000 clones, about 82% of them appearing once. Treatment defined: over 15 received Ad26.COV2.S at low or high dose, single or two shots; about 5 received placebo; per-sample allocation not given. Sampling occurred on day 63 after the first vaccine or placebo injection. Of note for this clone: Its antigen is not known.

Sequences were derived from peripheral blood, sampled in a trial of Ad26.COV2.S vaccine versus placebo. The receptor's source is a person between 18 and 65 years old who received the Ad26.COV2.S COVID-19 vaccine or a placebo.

The CDR3, as DNA: TGCGCCAGCAGCTTGGCGGCGGACCCTAGCACAGATACGCAGTATTTT. Amino acid sequence: CASSLAADPSTDTQYF. The rearrangement uses TRBV5-1 and TRBJ2-3; no reliable D call. The length of the CDR3 is 16 residues. In germline, CDR1 is SGHRS, CDR2 YFSETQ. V was trimmed by 0 bases and J by 0 bases, leaving 11 bases between them.